This T cell receptor beta chain appears in the sequencing data of a study of blood T cell repertoires in COVID-19. The table lists this clone with many counts. Sequenced by immunoSEQ multiplex PCR; TCRdb stores in-frame clones only, minus some. The table has 100,000 to 150,000 clones, roughly four fifths seen once; the top ten hold 15% to 20%. This CDR3 has 14 residues. Losses at the gene ends were 10 bases for V and 5 bases for J; bases not matched to a gene: 10. Germline V CDR1 and CDR2: ENHRY, SYGVKD. This sequence originates from a woman aged 50 to 65 with acute or convalescent COVID-19. Sequenced input: peripheral blood. The chain couples TRBV10-3 to TRBJ2-2, with 7 nucleotides matching TRBD2. CDR3 coding DNA: TGTGCCACCTACGGACTAGGCGGGACCGGGGAGCTGTTTTTT. It is translated as CATYGLGGTGELFF.